This entry lists 26 T cell receptor beta chains sequenced from one sample in a study of cytomegalovirus exposure and HLA in healthy donors. The protocol was immunoSEQ multiplex PCR, while the TCRdb copy is restricted to in-frame clones and leaves out a portion. The sample yields some 100,000 clones, 88% seen once. Sample: PBMCs. The receptors derive from a man between 18 and 29 years old in good health and CMV-seropositive.

The rearrangement joins TRBV7-9 to TRBJ2-3; 9 bases are a match to TRBD1. Germline assignment: CDR1 SEHNR and CDR2 FQNEAQ (reference sequence). V was pared by 3 bases and J by 1 base, with 2 bases of the junction left unmatched. The CDR3 is made up of 15 amino acids. The CDR3 nucleotides are TGTGCCAGCAGCTTCCGGGACAGGGGCACAGATACGCAGTATTTT. Residues: CASSFRDRGTDTQYF.

This clone was found once. The chain uses TRBV29-1 and TRBJ1-2; D may be TRBD1 (5 bases). The V and J ends lost 0 bases and 3 bases respectively, with 11 bases between them. The length of the CDR3 is 14 residues. Germline assignment: CDR1 SQVTM and CDR2 ANQGSEA. For the CDR3, the DNA is TGCAGCGTTGAAGAGGGGCAGGGTGACTATGGCTACACCTTC. This gives the protein CSVEEGQGDYGYTF.

This clone was seen just once. J is TRBJ2-5 and V is TRBV7-9; D remains unclear. Trimming removed 3 bases at V and 2 bases at J, with 16 bases between. CDR1 and CDR2 (germline): SEHNR, FQNEAQ (reference sequence). This CDR3 has 16 residues. This CDR3 is CASSLGTFMGQETQYF. CDR3 bases: TGTGCCAGCAGCTTGGGCACTTTTATGGGTCAAGAGACCCAGTACTTC.

CDR3 sequence reads: CASSLVGGGPADTQYF. CDR3 sequence (DNA): TGTGCCAGCAGCTTAGTTGGCGGGGGCCCGGCAGATACGCAGTATTTT. The chain is built from TRBV11-2 and TRBJ2-3; D is perhaps TRBD2 (7 bases). The CDR3 runs 16 residues. Germline CDR1 is SGHAT and CDR2 is FQNNGV. Trimming shortened V by 1 base and J by 4 bases, and 15 bases separated the two germline ends.

The chain links TRBV15 to TRBJ2-5; TRBD1 matches at 9 bases. From germline, CDR1 is LNHNV and CDR2 YYDKDF (reference sequence). The CDR3 totals 16 residues. Trimming cost V 0 bases and J 4 bases; bases outside gene matches: 6. The CDR3 DNA reads TGTGCCACCAGCAGAGATTACAAGGACAGGGGAGAGACCCAGTACTTC. This sequence encodes CATSRDYKDRGETQYF.

The rearrangement joins TRBV2 to TRBJ1-6; D call uncertain. V shed 6 bases and J shed 2 bases, with 5 bases lying between them. Germline-derived CDR1 and CDR2 are SNHLY and FYNNEI. This CDR3 has 13 residues. CDR3 region: CASRATYNSPLHF. The DNA for the CDR3 is TGTGCCAGCAGAGCCACCTATAATTCACCCCTCCACTTT. The full variable domain, in which reference TRBV2 and TRBJ1-6 provide the parts outside the CDR3, is EPEVTQTPSHQVTQMGQEVILRCVPISNHLYFYWYRQILGQKVEFLVSFYNNEISEKSEIFDDQFSVERPDGSNFTLKIRSTKLEDSAMYFCASRATYNSPLHFGNGTRLTVT.

The chain carries TRBV7-9 and TRBJ2-7; no clear D. CDR3 length: 16 amino acids. Trimming cost V 1 base and J 0 bases, with 13 bases left between them. Germline values: CDR1 SEHNR, CDR2 FQNEAQ (reference sequence). The CDR3 region is CASSLDDTRSSYEQYF. CDR3 coding DNA: TGTGCCAGCAGCTTAGACGACACCCGTAGCTCCTACGAGCAGTACTTC.

This clone was observed a handful of times. The chain has TRBV11-2 and TRBJ2-6, with 9 bases matching TRBD1. Germline trimming cut 5 bases from V and 3 bases from J; bases unmatched to any gene: 8. There are 17 residues in the CDR3. CDR1 is SGHAT, CDR2 FQNNGV, per germline. The CDR3 region is CASSAGTGLVGANVLTF. The CDR3 DNA is TGTGCCAGCAGCGCCGGGACAGGGTTGGTTGGGGCCAACGTCCTGACTTTC.

The J gene is TRBJ1-3, the V gene TRBV5-1; 8 bases are a match to TRBD1. Germline CDR1 is SGHRS and CDR2 is YFSETQ. The J segment lost 6 bases and the V segment lost 4 bases, leaving 6 bases of the junction unmatched. The CDR3 totals 14 residues. For the CDR3, the DNA is TGCGCCAGCAGCCCCTCGACAGGGGCAAACACCATATATTTT. The encoded protein is CASSPSTGANTIYF.

The rearrangement links TRBV27 to TRBJ2-7; TRBD2 agrees at 14 bases. Germline V CDR1 and CDR2: MNHEY, SMNVEV (reference sequence). With V trimmed by 0 bases and J by 0 bases, 4 bases remained unmatched. The CDR3 loop spans 18 amino acids. The CDR3 coding sequence is TGTGCCAGCAGTTTATCGACTAGCGGGGGGGCGTACTCCTACGAGCAGTACTTC. Translating gives CASSLSTSGGAYSYEQYF.

The chain joins TRBV12-5 to TRBJ2-2; 7 nucleotides agree with TRBD1. Germline-derived CDR1 and CDR2 are LGHNT and FRNRAP. This CDR3 comprises 15 residues. Trimming took 2 bases from V and 5 from J; bases not matched to a gene: 5. The CDR3 nucleotides read TGTGCTAGTGGTTTGCGTCAGGGGGATACCGGGGAGCTGTTTTTT. It codes for CASGLRQGDTGELFF.

The chain carries TRBV11-2 and TRBJ2-7, with 7 bases that match TRBD1. Germline CDR1 reads SGHAT; CDR2 reads FQNNGV. CDR3 size: 13 residues. Germline trimming cut 6 bases from V and 5 bases from J; bases unmatched to any gene: 7. The CDR3 reads CASRFTGDHEQYF. The CDR3 region has the DNA TGTGCCAGCAGGTTCACAGGGGACCACGAGCAGTACTTC.

This clone came up once. In DNA form, the CDR3 reads TGTGCCAGCTCACAGAGCTCCTATAATTCACCCCTCCACTTT. Translation gives CASSQSSYNSPLHF. This chain connects TRBV18 to TRBJ1-6; D remains ambiguous. V lost 4 bases and J 0 bases, leaving 4 bases between the germline ends. CDR1 and CDR2 (germline): KGHSH, LQKENI. This CDR3 is 14 amino acids long. The whole variable domain, remainder taken from reference TRBV18 and TRBJ1-6, is NAGVMQNPRHLVRRRGQEARLRCSPMKGHSHVYWYRQLPEEGLKFMVYLQKENIIDESGMPKERFSAEFPKEGPSILRIQQVVRGDSAAYFCASSQSSYNSPLHFGNGTRLTVT.

V is TRBV5-4 and J is TRBJ2-3; 8 bases align to TRBD2. V was pared by 3 bases and J by 3 bases, with 3 bases of the junction left unmatched. The V gene's germline CDR1 is SGHNT and CDR2 YYREEE (reference sequence). The CDR3 runs 14 residues. The DNA of the CDR3 is TGTGCCAGCAGCTCCAGCGGGGGTACAGATACGCAGTATTTT. Its protein is CASSSSGGTDTQYF.

V is TRBV28 and J is TRBJ2-7, with 7 nucleotides matching TRBD1. Trimming at V came to 5 bases and at J to 2 bases, leaving 15 bases not matched to a gene. The CDR3 has 17 residues. Germline V CDR1 and CDR2: MDHEN, SYDVKM. CDR3 in amino acids: CASSPMRLRDSAYEQYF. For the CDR3, the DNA is TGTGCCAGCAGTCCCATGAGGCTTCGGGACAGCGCCTACGAGCAGTACTTC.

The chain joins TRBV5-8 to TRBJ1-2; 7 bases are shared with TRBD1. This CDR3 is built from 12 residues. Unmatched junction bases numbered 6, after V lost 6 bases and J lost 7 bases. CDR1 SGHTS and CDR2 YDEGEE come from the germline V gene. The CDR3 region has the DNA TGTGCCAGCACCCCAGGGGGAAGTGGCTACACCTTC. Translating gives CASTPGGSGYTF.

V and J are TRBV5-1 and TRBJ2-2; weak D call: TRBD1 (6 bases). Trimming pared 4 bases from V and 6 bases from J, leaving 16 bases between. The CDR3 consists of 15 residues. Germline V gene sequence: CDR1 SGHRS, CDR2 YFSETQ. CDR3 protein: CASSGNTGSAGELFF. CDR3 bases: TGCGCCAGCAGCGGGAATACAGGGTCGGCCGGGGAGCTGTTTTTT.

The chain couples TRBV16 to TRBJ1-2, with TRBD1 identical over 8 bases. The CDR3 has 15 amino acids. In germline, CDR1 is KGHSY, CDR2 FQNENV. The ends lost 3 bases at V and 3 bases at J; junction bases unmatched: 6. DNA for the CDR3: TGTGCCAGCAGCCACCTAGGACAGGGCGACTATGGCTACACCTTC. Residues: CASSHLGQGDYGYTF. Drawing the rest from reference TRBV16 and TRBJ1-2, the complete variable domain is GEEVAQTPKHLVRGEGQKAKLYCAPIKGHSYVFWYQQVLKNEFKFLISFQNENVFDETGMPKERFSAKCLPNSPCSLEIQATKLEDSAVYFCASSHLGQGDYGYTFGSGTRLTVV.

This chain links TRBV6-1 with TRBJ1-2; 8 nucleotides line up with TRBD1. Germline lookup yields CDR1 MNHNS and CDR2 SASEGT. J gave up 4 bases and V 4 bases, and 11 bases lay outside the gene matches. The CDR3 consists of 16 residues. In DNA, the CDR3 is TGTGCCAGCAGTGCCGGGACAGGTGTTGGGAGCTATGGCTACACCTTC. The encoded protein is CASSAGTGVGSYGYTF.

The table lists this clone with a few counts. This chain uses TRBV5-1 with TRBJ2-3, with 11 bases matching TRBD2. The germline CDR1 and CDR2 sequences are SGHRS and YFSETQ. Unmatched junction bases numbered 7, after V lost 5 bases and J lost 5 bases. This CDR3 region has 15 residues. For the CDR3, the DNA is TGCGCCAGCAGACCAGGACTAGCGGGCAAAGATACGCAGTATTTT. Residues: CASRPGLAGKDTQYF. The variable domain in full, with the rest retrieved from reference TRBV5-1 and TRBJ2-3, is KAGVTQTPRYLIKTRGQQVTLSCSPISGHRSVSWYQQTPGQGLQFLFEYFSETQRNKGNFPGRFSGRQFSNSRSEMNVSTLELGDSALYLCASRPGLAGKDTQYFGPGTRLTVL.

The rearrangement joins TRBV4-3 to TRBJ1-3; weak D call: TRBD1 (6 bases). This CDR3 comprises 15 residues. Germline V CDR1 and CDR2: LGHNA, YSLEER. Trimming took 1 base from V and 4 from J, leaving 11 bases between them. The CDR3 loop reads CASSQGTGTGNTIYF. For the CDR3, the DNA is TGCGCCAGCAGCCAAGGTACAGGGACAGGAAACACCATATATTTT.

The chain employs TRBV5-1 and TRBJ2-7; D is undetermined. The germline CDR1 and CDR2 sequences are SGHRS and YFSETQ. This CDR3 is 13 amino acids long. V lost 0 bases, J lost 2 bases, and 6 bases lay in between. The CDR3 sequence is CASSLDFTYEQYF. The CDR3 region has the DNA TGCGCCAGCAGCTTGGATTTTACCTACGAGCAGTACTTC.

The chain combines TRBV4-3 with TRBJ1-4; maybe TRBD1 (6 bases). The CDR3 has 16 residues. Germline loops: CDR1 LGHNA, CDR2 YSLEER. Trimming took off 2 bases at V and 4 bases at J, with 14 bases between the two ends. The CDR3 region has the DNA TGCGCCAGCAGCCAACTGAAGGGGGATTTTAATGAAAAACTGTTTTTT. It yields the protein CASSQLKGDFNEKLFF.

J is TRBJ1-5 and V is TRBV4-3; 8 nucleotides match TRBD1. The ends lost 4 bases at V and 10 bases at J; junction bases unmatched: 9. The CDR3 is 14 amino acids. Germline V gene sequence: CDR1 LGHNA, CDR2 YSLEER. The DNA for the CDR3 is TGCGCCAGCAGCCCCGGATCTACAGGGGGACCCCAGCATTTT. Its protein product is CASSPGSTGGPQHF.

This clone was seen a few times. The chain combines TRBV29-1 with TRBJ1-6, with TRBD1 as a possible D gene (6 bases). The CDR3 length is 13 residues. V lost 7 bases to trimming and J lost 7 bases, with 14 bases between them. CDR1 is SQVTM, CDR2 ANQGSEA, per germline. CDR3 in DNA: TGCAGCGCTGCGACAGGCCCAAATTCACCCCTCCACTTT. This translates into CSAATGPNSPLHF.

The chain joins TRBV6-5 to TRBJ1-5; unclear D gene. V lost 6 bases, J lost 3 bases, and 9 bases lay in between. The CDR3 consists of 13 residues. Germline V gene lookup returns CDR1 MNHEY and CDR2 SVGAGI. CDR3 region: CASSFSPNQPQHF. The CDR3 nucleotides read TGTGCCAGCAGCTTCAGTCCCAATCAGCCCCAGCATTTT.